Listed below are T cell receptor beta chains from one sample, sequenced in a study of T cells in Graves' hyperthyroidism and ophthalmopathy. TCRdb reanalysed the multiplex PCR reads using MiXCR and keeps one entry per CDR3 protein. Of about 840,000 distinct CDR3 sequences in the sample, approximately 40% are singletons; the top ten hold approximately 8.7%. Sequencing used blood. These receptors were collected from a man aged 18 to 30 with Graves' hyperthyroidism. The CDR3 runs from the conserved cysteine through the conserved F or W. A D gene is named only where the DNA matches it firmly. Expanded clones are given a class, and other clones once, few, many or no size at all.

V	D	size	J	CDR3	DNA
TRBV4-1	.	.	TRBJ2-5	CASSQVGPGQYF	TGTGCCAGCAGCCAAGTGGGTCCGGGCCAGTACTTC
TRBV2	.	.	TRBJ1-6	CASQTQGGPNSPLHF	TGTGCCAGCCAAACTCAAGGGGGGCCGAATTCACCCCTCCACTTT
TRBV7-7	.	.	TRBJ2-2	CASSRTLTGELFF	TGTGCTAGCAGCCGGACCCTCACCGGGGAGCTGTTTTTT
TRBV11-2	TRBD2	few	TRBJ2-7	CASSLSSGSMGF	TGTGCCAGCAGCTTATCTAGCGGGAGCATGGGATTC
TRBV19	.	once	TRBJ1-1	CASSIGGGTNMNTEAFF	TGTGCCAGTAGTATTGGGGGGGGAACGAACATGAACACTGAAGCTTTCTTT
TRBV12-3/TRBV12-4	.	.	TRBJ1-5	CASSFRKEGQPQHF	TGTGCCAGCAGTTTCAGGAAGGAGGGTCAGCCCCAGCATTTT
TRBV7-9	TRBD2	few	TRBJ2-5	CASSLTGGLGGTQYF	TGTGCCAGCAGCTTAACGGGGGGTCTGGGGGGGACCCAGTACTTC
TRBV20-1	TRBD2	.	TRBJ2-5	CSARAATSGGQGTQYF	TGCAGTGCTAGAGCCGCCACTAGCGGGGGCCAGGGGACCCAGTACTTC
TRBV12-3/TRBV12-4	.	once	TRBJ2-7	CASQDPDYEQYF	TGTGCCAGCCAGGACCCGGACTACGAGCAGTACTTC
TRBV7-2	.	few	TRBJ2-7	CASSLDRVPAGEQYF	TGTGCCAGCAGCTTAGACCGGGTCCCCGCTGGCGAGCAGTACTTC
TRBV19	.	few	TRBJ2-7	CASSIRLKPAAEQYF	TGTGCCAGTAGTATTCGACTAAAGCCAGCCGCCGAGCAGTACTTC
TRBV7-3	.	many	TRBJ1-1	CASSLGPSRAQNTEAFF	TGTGCCAGCAGCTTAGGCCCGAGCAGGGCCCAGAACACTGAAGCTTTCTTT
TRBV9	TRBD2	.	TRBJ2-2	CASSVVAGVVTGELFF	TGTGCCAGCAGCGTAGTAGCGGGAGTGGTCACCGGGGAGCTGTTTTTT
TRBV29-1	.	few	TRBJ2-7	CSVGFFGRSPYEQYF	TGCAGCGTTGGCTTTTTCGGCAGGTCCCCCTACGAGCAGTACTTC
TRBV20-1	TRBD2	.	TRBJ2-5	CSAKDANGGAVETQYF	TGCAGTGCTAAGGACGCAAACGGGGGGGCGGTGGAGACCCAGTACTTC
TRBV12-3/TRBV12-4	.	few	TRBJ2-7	CASRSSVLGYEQYF	TGTGCCAGCAGGTCTTCAGTTCTCGGGTACGAGCAGTACTTC
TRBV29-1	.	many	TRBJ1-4	CSVNRDPNEKLFF	TGCAGCGTTAACAGGGACCCTAATGAAAAACTGTTTTTT
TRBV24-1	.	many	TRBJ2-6	CATSDPTSPGANVLTF	TGTGCCACCAGTGATCCGACCTCCCCTGGGGCCAACGTCCTGACTTTC
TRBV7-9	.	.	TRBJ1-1	CASSSPPGTEAFF	TGTGCCAGCAGCTCCCCCCCCGGCACTGAAGCTTTCTTT
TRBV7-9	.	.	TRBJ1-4	CASSSTAGYLFEKLFF	TGTGCCAGCAGCTCTACCGCGGGGTACTTATTTGAAAAACTGTTTTTT
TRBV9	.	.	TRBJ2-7	CASSVGLSPYEQYF	TGTGCCAGCAGCGTAGGTCTAAGCCCCTACGAGCAGTACTTC
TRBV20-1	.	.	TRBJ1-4	CSARGDEEWPTNEKLFF	TGCAGTGCTAGAGGAGACGAGGAGTGGCCAACTAATGAAAAACTGTTTTTT
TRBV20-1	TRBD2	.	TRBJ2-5	CSARELAGGQETQYF	TGCAGTGCTAGGGAGCTAGCGGGAGGACAAGAGACCCAGTACTTC
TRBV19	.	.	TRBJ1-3	CASSKGQVAVPGNTIYF	TGCGCCAGCAGCAAGGGGCAGGTGGCCGTTCCTGGAAACACCATATATTTT
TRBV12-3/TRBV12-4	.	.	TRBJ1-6	CVSSSPQGRSPLHF	TGTGTCAGCAGTTCCCCTCAGGGCCGCTCACCCCTCCACTTT
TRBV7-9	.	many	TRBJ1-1	CASSLAAQYTEAFF	TGTGCCAGCAGCTTAGCGGCACAGTACACTGAAGCTTTCTTT
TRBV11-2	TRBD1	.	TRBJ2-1	CASSVTGTEYNEQFF	TGTGCCAGCAGCGTAACCGGGACAGAATACAATGAGCAGTTCTTC
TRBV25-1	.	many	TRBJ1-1	CASSELGSTDEAFF	TGTGCCAGCAGTGAATTGGGGTCGACAGATGAAGCTTTCTTT
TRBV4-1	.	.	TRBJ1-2	CASSQEVQGSNYGYTF	TGCGCCAGCAGCCAAGAGGTACAGGGATCGAACTATGGCTACACCTTC
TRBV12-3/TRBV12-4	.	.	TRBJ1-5	CASSFSSGGNNQPQHF	TGTGCCAGCAGTTTCAGCTCGGGAGGGAACAATCAGCCCCAGCATTTT
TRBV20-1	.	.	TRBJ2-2	CSAPHRVVGELFF	TGCAGTGCTCCCCACAGGGTAGTCGGGGAGCTGTTTTTT
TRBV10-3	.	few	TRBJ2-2	CASAMNTGELFF	TGTGCCAGCGCGATGAACACCGGGGAGCTGTTTTTT
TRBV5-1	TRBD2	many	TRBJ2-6	CASSLGAGTGANVLTF	TGCGCCAGCAGCTTGGGAGCGGGAACCGGGGCCAACGTCCTGACTTTC
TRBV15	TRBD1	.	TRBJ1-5	CATSRGQGRNSNQPQHF	TGTGCCACCAGCAGGGGACAGGGGAGAAATAGCAATCAGCCCCAGCATTTT
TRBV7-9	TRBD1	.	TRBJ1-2	CASSSGTGHNYGYTF	TGTGCCAGCAGCTCTGGGACAGGGCATAACTATGGCTACACCTTC
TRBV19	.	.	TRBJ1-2	CASSIDGGGYTF	TGTGCCAGTAGTATCGACGGAGGCGGCTACACCTTC
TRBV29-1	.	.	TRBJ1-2	CSVSGGVGYTF	TGCAGCGTTAGCGGGGGTGTCGGCTACACCTTC
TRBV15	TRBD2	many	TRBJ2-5	CATSGRTSGPQETQYF	TGTGCCACCAGCGGAAGGACTAGCGGACCCCAAGAGACCCAGTACTTC
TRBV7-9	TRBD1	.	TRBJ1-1	CASRLPTGAGTEAFF	TGTGCCAGCAGATTACCGACAGGGGCCGGCACTGAAGCTTTCTTT
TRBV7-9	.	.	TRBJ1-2	CASSWDGPYGYTF	TGTGCCAGCAGCTGGGACGGACCCTATGGCTACACCTTC
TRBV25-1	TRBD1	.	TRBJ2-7	CARGTRGRVHEQYF	TGTGCTAGAGGAACCAGGGGGCGCGTCCACGAGCAGTACTTC
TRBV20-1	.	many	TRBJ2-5	CSAGDTGLETQYF	TGCAGTGCTGGCGACACGGGGTTGGAGACCCAGTACTTC
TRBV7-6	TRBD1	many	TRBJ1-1	CASGLDRVATEAFF	TGTGCCAGCGGATTGGACAGGGTCGCCACTGAAGCTTTCTTT
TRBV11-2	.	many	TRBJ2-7	CASSPWRDYEQYF	TGTGCCAGCAGCCCTTGGCGGGACTACGAGCAGTACTTC
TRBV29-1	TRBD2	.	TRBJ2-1	CSVPGSGDYNEQFF	TGCAGCGTCCCGGGTAGCGGGGATTACAATGAGCAGTTCTTC
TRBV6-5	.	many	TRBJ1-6	CASSSSTSPLHF	TGTGCCAGCAGTTCAAGCACTTCACCCCTCCACTTT
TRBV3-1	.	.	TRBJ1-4	CASSKLPGHSNEKLFF	TGTGCCAGCAGCAAACTCCCCGGACATAGTAATGAAAAACTGTTTTTT
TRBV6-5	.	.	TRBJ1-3	CASSTGLNSGNTIYF	TGTGCCAGCAGTACAGGACTTAACTCTGGAAACACCATATATTTT
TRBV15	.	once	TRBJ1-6	CATSRDETGLNSPLHF	TGTGCCACCAGCAGGGACGAGACAGGCCTTAATTCACCCCTCCACTTT